This T cell receptor (beta chain) is from a study of cytomegalovirus exposure and HLA in healthy donors. Study overall: Researchers previously reported finding 117 million unique TCR beta sequences from 150 million to 200 million T cells. Study outcomes and limitations: In an earlier analysis, productive rearrangement rates for most beta V segments clustered near 87% or 30%. It emerged from a later analysis that several of the most significant clusters appeared to be linked to common viral pathogens. The majority of CMV-associated TCR beta chains were reported as apparently HLA-restricted in a later analysis.

Primers included in the PCR were 60 Vbeta and 13 Jbeta primers. The assay was immunoSEQ multiplex PCR, and TCRdb's table has in-frame clones only and misses some. Its table records 50,000 or so clones. A word on this clone: As yet, its antigen is unknown.

This CDR3 spans 17 amino acids. Trimming left V 0 bases short and J 0 bases short, with 13 bases between. Germline CDR1 reads SGHRS; CDR2 reads YFSETQ. The material sequenced was PBMCs. The sequence came from a woman aged 18 to 35 in good health and CMV-seronegative. This chain connects TRBV5-1 to TRBJ1-3; D unresolved. DNA of the CDR3: TGCGCCAGCAGCTTGGGCCCGGCGGTGATCTCTGGAAACACCATATATTTT. Its translation is CASSLGPAVISGNTIYF.